What follows describes a single TCR beta chain. Assay: immunoSEQ multiplex PCR; the TCRdb copy retains only in-frame clones and omits some. The data show 70,000 to 85,000 clones, roughly 86% seen once. V gave up 1 base and J gave up 8 bases; unmatched junction bases: 7. The length of the CDR3 is 15 residues. The germline gives CDR1 LGHNT, CDR2 FRNRAP. This specimen comes from a study of blood T cell repertoires in COVID-19. The chain links TRBV12-5 to TRBJ2-1, with 8 bases matching TRBD2. Specimen: peripheral blood. This clonotype was obtained from a woman aged 60 to 75 with acute or convalescent COVID-19. CDR3 protein: CASGLGLAIGDEQFF. Written as DNA, the CDR3 is TGTGCTAGTGGTTTGGGACTAGCGATCGGGGATGAGCAGTTCTTC.